This T cell receptor beta chain was sequenced in a study of T cells in Graves' hyperthyroidism and ophthalmopathy. Diagnoses used clinical symptoms, serum thyroxine and TRAb, thyroid ultrasound and orbital computed tomography. V lost 6 bases to trimming and J lost 3 bases; unmatched junction nucleotides: 6. This CDR3 comprises 13 residues. Germline assignment: CDR1 SQVTM and CDR2 ANQGSEA. The study's findings and limits: Ophthalmopathy was told apart from stable hyperthyroidism by a 13 V-J model.

In the case of this clonotype: Its specificity is not known.

TCR beta CDR3 sequences were amplified from RNA transcripts. HTBI primers drove first-round RT-PCR of the TCR CDR3. Each CDR3 protein gets one entry after TCRdb re-called the multiplex PCR reads with MiXCR. The sample has over 550,000 distinct CDR3 sequences; around 15% are singletons. Specimen: blood. V is TRBV29-1 and J is TRBJ2-7, with 9 bases aligning to TRBD1. This sequence originates from a woman younger than 35 with Graves' hyperthyroidism. CDR3 coding DNA: TGCAGCGTGAGGACAGGGGAAGTCTACGAGCAGTACTTC. It is translated as CSVRTGEVYEQYF.